This TCR beta chain was identified in a study of post-analysis software for immune sequencing data. Study-wide findings and caveats: F-measure co-clustering was strong for batch-matched samples. In patients, about 5 TRBV segments were more frequent than in controls, with TRBV5-6, TRBV5-1 and TRBV20-1 among them.

A note on this clonotype: Its target is not known.

Presence of unique molecular identifiers characterized the TCR beta cDNA libraries. Roughly 500,000 cDNA molecules came from about 1 to 10 million T cells. TCRdb re-called the PCR reads with MiXCR, one entry per CDR3 protein. The sample has approximately 360,000 distinct CDR3 sequences, around 33% seen once. Trimming left V 9 bases short and J 0 bases short, with 12 bases between. From germline, CDR1 is SEHNR and CDR2 FQNEAQ (reference sequence). CDR3 length: 13 residues. The V call is TRBV7-9, the J call TRBJ2-7; D possibly corresponds to TRBD1 (5 bases). The sequencing sample was made of blood. This clonotype originated in a girl under 18 with multiple sclerosis. The CDR3 DNA is TGTGCCAGTGGGCCAGGGCCCTCCTACGAGCAGTACTTC. Amino acids: CASGPGPSYEQYF.